This is a list of T cell receptor beta chains from one sample in a study of T cell changes during pregnancy in multiple sclerosis. The protocol was immunoSEQ multiplex PCR, while the TCRdb copy is restricted to in-frame clones and leaves out a portion. The data show some 68,000 clones, with approximately 90% seen just once and almost 1.5% held by the top ten. Source: peripheral blood, taken in the second trimester of pregnancy. Every receptor here comes from a female donor with multiple sclerosis, enrolled in a pregnancy study. Both conserved end residues are part of each CDR3. D genes are given only for firm matches. Some rows have no size entry. The others give once, few or many, or a class for an expanded clone.

D gene: TRBD1
V gene: TRBV2
clone size: NA
J gene: TRBJ2-7
CDR3 protein: CASKGTDYYEQYF
CDR3 DNA: TGTGCCAGCAAAGGGACAGACTACTACGAGCAGTACTTC

D gene: NA
V gene: TRBV7-2
clone size: NA
J gene: TRBJ1-3
CDR3 protein: CASSSGLATASGNTIYF
CDR3 DNA: TGTGCCAGCAGCTCCGGATTAGCAACGGCCTCTGGAAACACCATATATTTT

D gene: NA
V gene: TRBV7-9
clone size: NA
J gene: TRBJ1-4
CDR3 protein: CASSNDFTGSREKLFF
CDR3 DNA: TGTGCCAGCAGCAACGATTTTACAGGGTCAAGGGAAAAACTGTTTTTT

D gene: TRBD1
V gene: TRBV7-9
clone size: NA
J gene: TRBJ1-4
CDR3 protein: CAVALQGATNEKLFF
CDR3 DNA: TGTGCCGTCGCGTTACAGGGGGCGACTAATGAAAAACTGTTTTTT

D gene: TRBD2
V gene: TRBV7-9
clone size: NA
J gene: TRBJ2-7
CDR3 protein: CASSSEVGGRYYEQYF
CDR3 DNA: TGTGCCAGCAGCTCGGAAGTTGGCGGGAGGTACTACGAGCAGTACTTC

D gene: TRBD2
V gene: TRBV5-6
clone size: once
J gene: TRBJ2-7
CDR3 protein: CASTRLAATFYEQYF
CDR3 DNA: TGTGCCAGCACCCGACTAGCGGCTACGTTCTACGAGCAGTACTTC

D gene: NA
V gene: TRBV6-5
clone size: NA
J gene: TRBJ2-3
CDR3 protein: CASSVPGADTQYF
CDR3 DNA: TGTGCCAGCAGTGTTCCGGGGGCAGATACGCAGTATTTT

D gene: TRBD1
V gene: TRBV29-1
clone size: once
J gene: TRBJ1-1
CDR3 protein: CSVRDRGQGTEAFF
CDR3 DNA: TGCAGCGTCCGGGACAGGGGGCAGGGAACTGAAGCTTTCTTT

D gene: NA
V gene: TRBV27
clone size: NA
J gene: TRBJ1-2
CDR3 protein: CASSKKSARGRLGYTF
CDR3 DNA: TGTGCCAGCAGCAAAAAGTCTGCCAGGGGACGTTTGGGCTACACCTTC

D gene: TRBD2
V gene: TRBV6-1
clone size: NA
J gene: TRBJ2-5
CDR3 protein: CASSDLAGGQETQYF
CDR3 DNA: TGTGCCAGCAGTGATTTAGCGGGGGGGCAAGAGACCCAGTACTTC

D gene: TRBD1
V gene: TRBV5-4
clone size: once
J gene: TRBJ1-2
CDR3 protein: CASSWDRDVYTF
CDR3 DNA: TGTGCCAGCAGCTGGGACAGGGACGTCTACACCTTC

D gene: NA
V gene: TRBV4-3
clone size: NA
J gene: TRBJ1-3
CDR3 protein: CASSPGDRNTIYF
CDR3 DNA: TGCGCCAGCAGCCCGGGAGATAGAAACACCATATATTTT

D gene: TRBD1
V gene: TRBV15
clone size: NA
J gene: TRBJ1-2
CDR3 protein: CATSRDLGQENGYTF
CDR3 DNA: TGTGCCACCAGCAGAGATCTAGGACAGGAGAATGGCTACACCTTC

D gene: TRBD1
V gene: TRBV18
clone size: few
J gene: TRBJ1-2
CDR3 protein: CASSTTQGADYGYTF
CDR3 DNA: TGTGCCAGCTCAACCACACAGGGGGCTGACTATGGCTACACCTTC

D gene: TRBD2
V gene: TRBV7-9
clone size: NA
J gene: TRBJ2-1
CDR3 protein: CASSRRGLAGGPWDSQFF
CDR3 DNA: TGTGCCAGCAGCAGAAGAGGGCTAGCGGGAGGGCCATGGGATTCGCAGTTCTTC

D gene: NA
V gene: TRBV5-1
clone size: NA
J gene: TRBJ1-2
CDR3 protein: CASRARGNSEYGYTF
CDR3 DNA: TGCGCCAGCAGGGCACGAGGCAATTCGGAATATGGCTACACCTTC

D gene: TRBD2
V gene: TRBV10-2
clone size: NA
J gene: TRBJ2-3
CDR3 protein: CASSPGTSGSAEQYF
CDR3 DNA: TGCGCCAGCAGCCCCGGGACTAGCGGGAGCGCTGAGCAGTATTTT

D gene: NA
V gene: TRBV7-3
clone size: NA
J gene: TRBJ1-2
CDR3 protein: CASSLQGRVGYTF
CDR3 DNA: TGTGCCAGCAGCTTACAGGGGAGGGTTGGCTACACCTTC

D gene: NA
V gene: TRBV6-1
clone size: NA
J gene: TRBJ2-1
CDR3 protein: CASSERGYGNEQFF
CDR3 DNA: TGTGCCAGCAGCGAAAGGGGGTACGGCAATGAGCAGTTCTTC

D gene: NA
V gene: TRBV2
clone size: NA
J gene: TRBJ1-5
CDR3 protein: CASSEALRPQHF
CDR3 DNA: TGTGCCAGCAGTGAAGCGCTACGGCCCCAGCATTTT

D gene: NA
V gene: TRBV19
clone size: once
J gene: TRBJ1-4
CDR3 protein: CASKDILGGFNEKLFF
CDR3 DNA: TGTGCCAGTAAGGATATCCTCGGGGGTTTTAATGAAAAACTGTTTTTT

D gene: NA
V gene: TRBV14
clone size: NA
J gene: TRBJ2-7
CDR3 protein: CASSQHGGFSYEQYF
CDR3 DNA: TGTGCCAGCAGCCAACACGGCGGATTCTCCTACGAGCAGTACTTC

D gene: TRBD1
V gene: TRBV9
clone size: once
J gene: TRBJ1-3
CDR3 protein: CASSPGQGNTIYF
CDR3 DNA: TGTGCCAGCAGCCCGGGACAGGGAAACACCATATATTTT

D gene: TRBD2
V gene: TRBV5-5
clone size: NA
J gene: TRBJ2-3
CDR3 protein: CASSFWTSGDVDTQYF
CDR3 DNA: TGTGCCAGCAGCTTTTGGACTAGCGGGGATGTGGATACGCAGTATTTT

D gene: NA
V gene: TRBV30
clone size: few
J gene: TRBJ1-4
CDR3 protein: CAWDRGREKLFF
CDR3 DNA: TGTGCCTGGGACCGAGGGCGCGAAAAACTGTTTTTT

D gene: TRBD1
V gene: TRBV30
clone size: NA
J gene: TRBJ2-7
CDR3 protein: CARDRGPFEQYF
CDR3 DNA: TGTGCCCGGGACAGGGGTCCCTTCGAGCAGTACTTC

D gene: TRBD2
V gene: TRBV7-2
clone size: NA
J gene: TRBJ2-6
CDR3 protein: CASSDLYSGRKFANVLTF
CDR3 DNA: TGTGCCAGCAGCGACCTATATAGCGGGAGAAAGTTCGCCAACGTCCTGACTTTC

D gene: NA
V gene: TRBV10-3
clone size: NA
J gene: TRBJ2-7
CDR3 protein: CAISEPEGDSSYEQYF
CDR3 DNA: TGTGCCATCAGTGAACCTGAGGGGGATAGCTCCTACGAGCAGTACTTC

D gene: NA
V gene: TRBV6-5
clone size: NA
J gene: TRBJ2-7
CDR3 protein: CASSYSSRSYEQYF
CDR3 DNA: TGTGCCAGCAGTTATTCTAGCAGAAGTTACGAGCAGTACTTC